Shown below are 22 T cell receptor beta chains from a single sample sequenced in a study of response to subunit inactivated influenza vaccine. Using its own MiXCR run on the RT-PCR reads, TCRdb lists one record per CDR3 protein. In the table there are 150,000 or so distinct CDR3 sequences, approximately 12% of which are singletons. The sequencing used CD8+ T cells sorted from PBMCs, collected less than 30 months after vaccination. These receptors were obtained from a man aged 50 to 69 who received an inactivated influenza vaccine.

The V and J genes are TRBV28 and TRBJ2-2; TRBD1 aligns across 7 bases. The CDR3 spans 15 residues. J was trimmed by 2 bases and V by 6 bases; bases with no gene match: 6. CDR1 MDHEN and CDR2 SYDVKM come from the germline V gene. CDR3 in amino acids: CASSQDRVNTGELFF. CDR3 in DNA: TGTGCCAGCAGCCAAGACAGGGTTAACACCGGGGAGCTGTTTTTT.

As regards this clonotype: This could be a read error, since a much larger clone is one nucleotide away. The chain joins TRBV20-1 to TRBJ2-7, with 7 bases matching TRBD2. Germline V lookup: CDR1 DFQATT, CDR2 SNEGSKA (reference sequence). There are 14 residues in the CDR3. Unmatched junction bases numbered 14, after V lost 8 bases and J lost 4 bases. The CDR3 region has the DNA TGCAGTACCTTAGCGGACCGGGGAGGGTACGAGCAGTACTTC. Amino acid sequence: CSTLADRGGYEQYF.

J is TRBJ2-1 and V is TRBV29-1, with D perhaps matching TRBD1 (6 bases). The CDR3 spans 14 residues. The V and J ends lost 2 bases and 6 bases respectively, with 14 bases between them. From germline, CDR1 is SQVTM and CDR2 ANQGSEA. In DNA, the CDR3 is TGCAGCGTTGAAATTACAGGGTATGGCAATGAGCAGTTCTTC. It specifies CSVEITGYGNEQFF.

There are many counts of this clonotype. DNA of the CDR3: TGCAGTGCTGAGACAGACTATGGCTACACCTTC. Protein: CSAETDYGYTF. The chain uses TRBV20-1 and TRBJ1-2; D possibly corresponds to TRBD1 (5 bases). Germline V gene data show CDR1 as DFQATT and CDR2 as SNEGSKA (reference sequence). The CDR3 spans 11 residues. Deletions cut 5 bases from V and 3 bases from J, with 7 bases between.

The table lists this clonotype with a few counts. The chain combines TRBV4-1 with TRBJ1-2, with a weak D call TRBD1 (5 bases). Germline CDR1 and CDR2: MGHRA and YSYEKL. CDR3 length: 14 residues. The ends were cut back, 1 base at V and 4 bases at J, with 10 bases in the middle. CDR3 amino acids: CASSQGRGSYGYTF. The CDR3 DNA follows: TGCGCCAGCAGCCAAGGAAGGGGCTCCTATGGCTACACCTTC.

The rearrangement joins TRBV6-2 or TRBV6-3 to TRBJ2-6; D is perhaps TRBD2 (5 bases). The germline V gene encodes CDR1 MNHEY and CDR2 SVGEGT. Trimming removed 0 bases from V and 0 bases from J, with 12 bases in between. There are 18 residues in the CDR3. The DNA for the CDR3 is TGTGCCAGCAGTTACTCGGTGCTAGCTGCCTCTGGGGCCAACGTCCTGACTTTC. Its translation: CASSYSVLAASGANVLTF.

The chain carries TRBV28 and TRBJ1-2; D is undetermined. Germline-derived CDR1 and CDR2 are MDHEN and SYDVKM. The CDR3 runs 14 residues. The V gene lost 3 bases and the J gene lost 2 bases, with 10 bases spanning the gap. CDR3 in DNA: TGTGCCAGCAGTTTGCCAGGAGCAAACTATGGCTACACCTTC. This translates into CASSLPGANYGYTF.

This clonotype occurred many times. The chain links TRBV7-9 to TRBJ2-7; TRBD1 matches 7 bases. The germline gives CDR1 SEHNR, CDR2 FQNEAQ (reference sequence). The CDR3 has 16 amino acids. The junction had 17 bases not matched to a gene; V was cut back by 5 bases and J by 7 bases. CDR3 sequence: CASSQAAGTASLEQYF. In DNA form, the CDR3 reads TGTGCCAGCAGCCAAGCAGCCGGGACAGCCTCCTTGGAGCAGTACTTC.

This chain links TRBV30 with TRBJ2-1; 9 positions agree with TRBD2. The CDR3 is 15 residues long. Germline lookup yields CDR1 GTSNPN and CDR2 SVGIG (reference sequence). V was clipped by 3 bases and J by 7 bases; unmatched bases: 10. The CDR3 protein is CAWSALAGVLNEQFF. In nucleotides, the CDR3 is TGTGCCTGGAGCGCCTTAGCGGGAGTGTTGAATGAGCAGTTCTTC.

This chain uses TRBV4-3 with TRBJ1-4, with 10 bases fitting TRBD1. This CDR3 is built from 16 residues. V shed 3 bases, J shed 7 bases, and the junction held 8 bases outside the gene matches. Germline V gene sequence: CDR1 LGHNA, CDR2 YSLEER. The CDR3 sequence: CASSQGQGTGSEKLFF. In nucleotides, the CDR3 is TGCGCCAGCAGCCAGGGACAGGGGACGGGATCTGAAAAACTGTTTTTT.

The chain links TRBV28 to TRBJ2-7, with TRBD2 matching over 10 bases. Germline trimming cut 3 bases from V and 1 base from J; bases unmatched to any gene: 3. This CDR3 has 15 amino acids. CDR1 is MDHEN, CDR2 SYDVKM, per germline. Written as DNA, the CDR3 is TGTGCCAGCAGTTTTCTAGCGGGAGCGTCCTACGAGCAGTACTTC. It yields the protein CASSFLAGASYEQYF.

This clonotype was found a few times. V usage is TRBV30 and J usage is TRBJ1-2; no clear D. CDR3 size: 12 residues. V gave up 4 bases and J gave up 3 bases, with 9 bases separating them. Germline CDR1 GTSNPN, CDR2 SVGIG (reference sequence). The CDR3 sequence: CAWNLKYYGYTF. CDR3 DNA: TGTGCCTGGAACCTGAAGTACTATGGCTACACCTTC. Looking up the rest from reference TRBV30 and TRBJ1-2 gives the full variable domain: SQTIHQWPATLVQPVGSPLSLECTVEGTSNPNLYWYRQAAGRGLQLLFYSVGIGQISSEVPQNLSASRPQDRQFILSSKKLLLSDSGFYLCAWNLKYYGYTFGSGTRLTVV.

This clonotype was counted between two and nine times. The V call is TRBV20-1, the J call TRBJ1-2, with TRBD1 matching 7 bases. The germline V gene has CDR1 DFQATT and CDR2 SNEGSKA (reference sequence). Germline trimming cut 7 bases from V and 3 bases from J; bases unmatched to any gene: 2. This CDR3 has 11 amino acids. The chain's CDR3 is CSVGQDYGYTF. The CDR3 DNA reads TGCAGTGTTGGACAGGACTATGGCTACACCTTC.

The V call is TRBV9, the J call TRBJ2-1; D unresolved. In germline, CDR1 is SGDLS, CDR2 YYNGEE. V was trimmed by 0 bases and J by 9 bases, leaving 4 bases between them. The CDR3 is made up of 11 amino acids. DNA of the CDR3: TGTGCCAGCAGCGTAGGCCTTGAGCAGTTCTTC. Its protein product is CASSVGLEQFF.

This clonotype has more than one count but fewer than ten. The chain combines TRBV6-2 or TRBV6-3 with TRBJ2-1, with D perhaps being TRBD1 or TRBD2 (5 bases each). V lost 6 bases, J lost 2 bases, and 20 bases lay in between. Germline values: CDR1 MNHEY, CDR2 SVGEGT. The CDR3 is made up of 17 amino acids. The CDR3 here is CASSSPAGTLTYNEQFF. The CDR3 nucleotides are TGTGCCAGCAGCTCCCCCGCCGGGACCCTAACCTACAATGAGCAGTTCTTC.

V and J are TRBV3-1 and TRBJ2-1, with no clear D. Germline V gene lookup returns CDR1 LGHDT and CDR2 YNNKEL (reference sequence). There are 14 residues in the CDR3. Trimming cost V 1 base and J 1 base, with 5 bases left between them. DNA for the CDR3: TGTGCCAGCAGCCAAGGGCTTTCCTACAATGAGCAGTTCTTC. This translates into CASSQGLSYNEQFF.

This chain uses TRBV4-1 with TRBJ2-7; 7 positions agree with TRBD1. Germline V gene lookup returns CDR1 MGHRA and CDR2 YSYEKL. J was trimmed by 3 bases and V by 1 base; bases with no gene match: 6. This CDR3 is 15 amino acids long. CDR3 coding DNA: TGCGCCAGCAGCCAAGTTCGGGACAGCAACTACGAGCAGTACTTC. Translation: CASSQVRDSNYEQYF.

The CDR3 DNA follows: TGTGCCAGCAGTTTAGTCCGACTGTACAATGAGCAGTTCTTC. Translated: CASSLVRLYNEQFF. This chain uses TRBV27 with TRBJ2-1; D unresolved. Trimming left V 2 bases short and J 4 bases short, with 9 bases between. There are 14 residues in the CDR3. The germline V gene has CDR1 MNHEY and CDR2 SMNVEV (reference sequence).

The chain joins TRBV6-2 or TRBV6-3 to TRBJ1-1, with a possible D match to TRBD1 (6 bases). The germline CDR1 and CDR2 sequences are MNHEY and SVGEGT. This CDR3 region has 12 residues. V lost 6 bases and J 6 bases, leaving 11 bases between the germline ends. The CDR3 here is CASSIDRSEAFF. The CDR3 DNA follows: TGTGCCAGCAGCATCGACAGGTCTGAAGCTTTCTTT.

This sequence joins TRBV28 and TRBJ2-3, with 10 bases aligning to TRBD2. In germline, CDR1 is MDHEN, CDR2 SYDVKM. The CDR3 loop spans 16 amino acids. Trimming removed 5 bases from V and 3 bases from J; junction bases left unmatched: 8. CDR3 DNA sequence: TGTGCCAGCAGTCTCCGGACTAGCGGATATACAGATACGCAGTATTTT. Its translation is CASSLRTSGYTDTQYF.

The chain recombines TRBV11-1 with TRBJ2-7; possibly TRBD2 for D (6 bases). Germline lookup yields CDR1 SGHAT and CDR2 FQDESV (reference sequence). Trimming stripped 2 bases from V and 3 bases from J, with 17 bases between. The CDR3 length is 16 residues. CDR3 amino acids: CASSLSSGSAVYEQYF. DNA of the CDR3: TGTGCCAGCAGCTTATCTTCCGGGAGTGCGGTCTACGAGCAGTACTTC.

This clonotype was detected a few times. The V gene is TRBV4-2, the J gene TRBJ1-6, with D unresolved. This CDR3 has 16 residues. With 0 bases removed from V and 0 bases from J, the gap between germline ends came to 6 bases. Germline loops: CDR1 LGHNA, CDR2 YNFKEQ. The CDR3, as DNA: TGTGCCAGCAGCCAAGAACAGAGCTCCTATAATTCACCCCTCCACTTT. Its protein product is CASSQEQSSYNSPLHF.